This T cell receptor beta chain appears in the sequencing data of a study of cytomegalovirus exposure and HLA in healthy donors. The germline V gene encodes CDR1 SEHNR and CDR2 FQNEAQ (reference sequence). There are 13 residues in the CDR3. The germline V and J ends were trimmed by 3 bases and 8 bases, with 13 bases remaining between them. This clone was seen only once. Sequencing was performed with immunoSEQ multiplex PCR; in TCRdb, only in-frame clones are kept and a portion is missing. The data show some 110,000 clones, about nine tenths seen once. The rearrangement joins TRBV7-9 to TRBJ1-2; tentatively, D is TRBD1 (5 bases). Sequencing used PBMCs. The clonotype was recovered from a man aged 18 to 30 in good health and CMV-seropositive. The CDR3 loop reads CASSFGTPGGYTF. The CDR3 DNA reads TGTGCCAGCAGCTTCGGGACTCCGGGCGGCTACACCTTC.